Listed below are T cell receptor beta chains from one sample, sequenced in a study of shared clonotypes between healthy human individuals. Measured with immunoSEQ multiplex PCR; TCRdb has only the in-frame clones, and not every one. The table has roughly 1,000,000 clones, about 84% seen once. The specimen sequenced was memory CD4+ T cells from PBMCs. These receptor sequences come from a young man in good health. Some clones in this sample may be carry-over from other donors' samples. Both conserved end residues are trimmed from each CDR3.

TRBV29-1,TRBJ1-3,SVGGGGNTIY
TRBV5-1,TRBJ1-4,ASSPVATNEKLF
TRBV28,TRBJ2-7,ASSSPPGDGRARSYEQY
TRBV19,TRBJ2-7,ASSRAGEYEQY
TRBV19,TRBJ2-1,ATGDRTTRNEQF
TRBV28,TRBJ1-1,ASSQPRAPTGTEAF
TRBV28,TRBJ2-5,ASSRDQETQY
TRBV6-5,TRBJ2-2,ATLGTGKTGELF
TRBV29-1,TRBJ1-1,SVSMGENTEAF
TRBV28,TRBJ2-7,ASSWAPGLYEQY
TRBV9,TRBJ2-7,ASSAEVDPAYEQY
TRBV5-1,TRBJ1-1,ASSLQQLNTEAF
TRBV7-3,TRBJ2-3,ASSRGNTDTQY
TRBV7-2,TRBJ2-7,ASSRTGNYEQY
TRBV9,TRBJ2-7,ASSITGTGVHEQY
TRBV7-9,TRBJ1-2,ASSLGGNYGYT
TRBV21-1,TRBJ2-5,ASSEEGSETQY
TRBV29-1,TRBJ2-5,SGLQTGVETQY